Listed below are T cell receptor beta chains from one sample, sequenced in a study of shared clonotypes between healthy human individuals. The method was immunoSEQ multiplex PCR; TCRdb's version includes in-frame clones alone and lacks a portion of them. Of about 980,000 clones in the sample, 76% were seen once. Sequenced input: memory CD4+ T cells sorted from blood. The origin of the receptors is a man aged 18 to 30 in good health. CDR3s include the opening cysteine and the closing phenylalanine or tryptophan. The D gene is left open where the match is weak. Clone size, where shown, is once, few, many, or a class for clones that have expanded.

>TRBJ1-4|NA|TRBD1|TRBV30
CASLRTGTWNEKLFF
TGTGCCTCTTTAAGGACAGGAACGTGGAATGAAAAACTGTTTTTT
>TRBJ2-1|NA|NA|TRBV7-2
CASSLDYNNEQFF
TGTGCCAGCAGCTTAGACTACAATAATGAGCAGTTCTTC
>TRBJ2-4|NA|TRBD1|TRBV5-4
CASTVEPGQGAKNIQYF
TGTGCCAGCACCGTTGAACCGGGACAGGGGGCCAAAAACATTCAGTACTTC
>TRBJ2-3|NA|NA|TRBV5-1
CASSWSSGDTQYF
TGCGCCAGCAGCTGGAGCTCGGGTGACACGCAGTATTTT
>TRBJ1-6|NA|TRBD1|TRBV19
CASSIGGGTVNSPLHF
TGTGCCAGTAGTATTGGTGGTGGGACAGTAAATTCACCCCTCCACTTT
>TRBJ2-3|NA|TRBD2|TRBV7-2
CASSLGAGGKADTQYF
TGTGCCAGCAGCTTAGGCGCGGGAGGGAAAGCAGATACGCAGTATTTT
>TRBJ1-1|NA|NA|TRBV6-6
CASSYSESVIEAFF
TGTGCCAGCAGTTACTCGGAGTCGGTCATCGAAGCTTTCTTT
>TRBJ2-7|few|NA|TRBV5-5
CASSFNREGHGSF
TGTGCCAGCAGCTTCAATAGGGAGGGACACGGTTCCTTC
>TRBJ1-1|few|NA|TRBV11-2
CASSLARPEAFF
TGTGCCAGCAGCTTAGCAAGGCCTGAAGCTTTCTTT
>TRBJ2-7|NA|NA|TRBV27
CASRPSGGGYEQYF
TGTGCCAGCAGACCATCAGGGGGAGGTTACGAGCAGTACTTC
>TRBJ1-1|NA|NA|TRBV20-1
CSASETTEAFF
TGCAGTGCTAGCGAGACCACTGAAGCTTTCTTT
>TRBJ2-1|NA|TRBD1|TRBV27
CASSLWGQGSGQFF
TGTGCCAGCAGTTTATGGGGACAGGGATCGGGGCAGTTCTTC
>TRBJ2-7|NA|TRBD1|TRBV4-1
CASSSSSGTGNYEQYF
TGCGCCAGCAGCTCGTCGTCCGGGACAGGGAACTACGAGCAGTACTTC
>TRBJ1-6|NA|NA|TRBV5-1
CASSSEGGIYSPLHF
TGCGCCAGCAGCTCGGAGGGGGGGATCTACTCACCCCTCCACTTT
>TRBJ2-7|few|NA|TRBV18
CASSSRHEQYF
TGTGCCAGCTCATCTCGCCACGAGCAGTACTTC
>TRBJ1-5|NA|NA|TRBV4-3
CASHGGGCNQPQHF
TGCGCCAGCCACGGGGGAGGATGCAATCAGCCCCAGCATTTT
>TRBJ2-5|NA|TRBD1|TRBV2
CASSYHRGLETQYF
TGTGCCAGCAGTTATCACAGGGGATTGGAGACCCAGTACTTC
>TRBJ1-2|NA|NA|TRBV30
CAWRDVQNYGYTF
TGTGCCTGGAGGGACGTGCAAAACTATGGCTACACCTTC
>TRBJ1-1|NA|NA|TRBV7-2
CALVSLSNTEAFF
TGTGCCCTCGTGTCCTTGTCGAACACTGAAGCTTTCTTT
>TRBJ2-7|NA|TRBD2|TRBV5-8
CASSRLLAGGVDEQYF
TGTGCCAGCAGCCGCCTACTAGCGGGAGGGGTGGACGAGCAGTACTTC
>TRBJ2-3|NA|TRBD2|TRBV5-4
CASSLAGGGRGDTQYF
TGTGCCAGCAGCTTGGCCGGGGGGGGCCGGGGAGATACGCAGTATTTT
>TRBJ2-7|NA|NA|TRBV2
CASIRDPGYYEQYF
TGTGCCAGCATTAGGGACCCCGGTTACTACGAGCAGTACTTC
>TRBJ1-3|NA|NA|TRBV6-6
CASSYEPDSGNTIYF
TGTGCCAGCAGTTACGAACCCGACTCTGGAAACACCATATATTTT
>TRBJ2-7|few|TRBD1|TRBV6-5
CASTLRGGAGEQYF
TGTGCCAGCACCTTACGAGGGGGCGCGGGCGAGCAGTACTTC
>TRBJ2-1|NA|TRBD1|TRBV6-1
CASSANRGYEQFF
TGTGCCAGCAGCGCCAACAGGGGTTATGAGCAGTTCTTC
>TRBJ2-7|NA|TRBD1|TRBV5-1
CASSFTGEYEQYF
TGCGCCAGCAGCTTTACAGGGGAGTACGAGCAGTACTTC
>TRBJ1-2|NA|NA|TRBV5-1
CASSTSGPNYGYTF
TGCGCCAGCAGCACCTCCGGGCCTAACTATGGCTACACCTTC
>TRBJ2-1|NA|NA|TRBV11-2
CASSQRNEQFF
TGTGCCAGCAGCCAGCGGAATGAGCAGTTCTTC
>TRBJ2-7|once|NA|TRBV19
CASSPSGGYEQYF
TGTGCCAGTAGCCCCTCCGGGGGTTACGAGCAGTACTTC
>TRBJ2-7|NA|NA|TRBV28
CASREVVAYEQYF
TGTGCCAGCAGGGAGGTAGTAGCCTACGAGCAGTACTTC
>TRBJ2-3|NA|TRBD1|TRBV12-5
CASGLVITGTGNTQYF
TGTGCTAGTGGTTTGGTTATTACCGGGACAGGCAATACGCAGTATTTT
>TRBJ2-1|NA|NA|TRBV13
CASSIATGQGRYNEQFF
TGTGCCAGCAGCATCGCGACGGGGCAGGGTAGGTACAATGAGCAGTTCTTC
>TRBJ2-7|NA|NA|TRBV2
CASIGQGIYEQYF
TGTGCCAGCATAGGGCAGGGGATCTACGAGCAGTACTTC
>TRBJ1-5|once|NA|TRBV2
CASSEAGQKNQPQHF
TGTGCCAGCAGTGAAGCGGGGCAAAAGAATCAGCCCCAGCATTTT
>TRBJ2-5|NA|TRBD2|TRBV19
CASSGLLGTSEQETQYF
TGTGCCAGTAGTGGACTCCTCGGGACTAGCGAGCAAGAGACCCAGTACTTC
>TRBJ1-1|NA|NA|TRBV4-1
CASSLTTGNTEAFF
TGCGCCAGCAGCCTCACGACAGGGAACACTGAAGCTTTCTTT
>TRBJ2-3|NA|NA|TRBV5-1
CASSGMRADTQYF
TGCGCCAGCAGTGGCATGAGGGCGGATACGCAGTATTTT
>TRBJ2-2|NA|TRBD2|TRBV4-1
CASSPTRKLAGGRGMAGELFF
TGCGCCAGCAGCCCCACTCGCAAGCTAGCGGGGGGGAGAGGTATGGCCGGGGAGCTGTTTTTT
>TRBJ2-3|NA|TRBD2|TRBV5-1
CASSLWTSGTDTQYF
TGCGCCAGCAGCTTGTGGACTAGCGGCACAGATACGCAGTATTTT
>TRBJ2-7|NA|NA|TRBV20-1
CSARVGYEQYF
TGCAGTGCTAGAGTGGGCTACGAGCAGTACTTC
>TRBJ1-3|many|NA|TRBV6-1
CATQGGGNTIYF
TGTGCCACACAGGGTGGTGGAAACACCATATATTTT
>TRBJ1-1|NA|NA|TRBV7-3
CASSLMGGAQNTEAFF
TGTGCCAGCAGCTTAATGGGAGGAGCTCAAAACACTGAAGCTTTCTTT
>TRBJ1-3|few|NA|TRBV2
CASSVLRGQGNTIYF
TGTGCCAGCAGTGTGTTGCGGGGGCAAGGAAACACCATATATTTT
>TRBJ1-2|NA|NA|TRBV7-2
CASTPARGYTF
TGTGCCAGCACCCCGGCTCGGGGCTACACCTTC
>TRBJ1-1|NA|NA|TRBV6-5
CASSYTDSGRTEAFF
TGTGCCAGCAGTTACACAGACAGTGGTAGGACTGAAGCTTTCTTT